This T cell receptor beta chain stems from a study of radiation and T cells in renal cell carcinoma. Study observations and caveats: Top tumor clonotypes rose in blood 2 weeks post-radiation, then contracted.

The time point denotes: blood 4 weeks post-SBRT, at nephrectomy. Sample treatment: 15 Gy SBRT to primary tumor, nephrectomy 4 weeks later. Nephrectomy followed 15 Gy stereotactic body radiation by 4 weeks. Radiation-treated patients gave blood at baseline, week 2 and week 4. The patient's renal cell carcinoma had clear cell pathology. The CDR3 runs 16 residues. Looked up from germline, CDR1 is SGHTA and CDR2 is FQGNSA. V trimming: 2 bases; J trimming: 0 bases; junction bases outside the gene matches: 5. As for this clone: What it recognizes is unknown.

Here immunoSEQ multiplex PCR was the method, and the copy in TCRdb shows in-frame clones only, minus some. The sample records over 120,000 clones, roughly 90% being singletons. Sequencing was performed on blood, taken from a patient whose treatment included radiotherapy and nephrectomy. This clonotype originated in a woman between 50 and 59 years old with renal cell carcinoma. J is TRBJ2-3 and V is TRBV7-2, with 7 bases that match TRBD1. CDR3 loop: CASSLPQGLSTDTQYF. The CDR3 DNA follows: TGTGCCAGCAGCTTACCACAGGGGTTGAGCACAGATACGCAGTATTTT.